This T cell receptor (beta chain) was recovered during a study of shared clonotypes between healthy human individuals. Study background: Per donor, CD8 memory used one plate, CD8 naive used two, CD4 memory used three and CD4 naive used three.

Splitting the CD4+ cells yielded a CD45RA+ naive subset and a CD45RA-negative memory subset. Researchers divided each subset's genomic DNA evenly across several immunoSEQ plates. Libraries were prepared by immunoSEQ multiplex PCR; TCRdb keeps only in-frame clonotypes and omits some of them. The sample has roughly 700,000 clones; over 65% are singletons. The CDR3 has 19 amino acids. The germline V gene encodes CDR1 LNHDA and CDR2 SQIVND (reference sequence). V lost 0 bases and J lost 4, with 21 bases in between. The chain carries TRBV19 and TRBJ2-2; D perhaps matches TRBD2 (6 bases). This receptor was taken from a woman aged 25-40 years in good health. Specimen: memory CD4+ T cells sorted from blood. Subset meaning: CD45RA-negative fraction. CDR3 region: CASSIESGLGGRSTGELFF. Written as DNA, the CDR3 is TGTGCCAGTAGTATAGAGTCCGGTCTTGGGGGGAGGTCCACCGGGGAGCTGTTTTTT.